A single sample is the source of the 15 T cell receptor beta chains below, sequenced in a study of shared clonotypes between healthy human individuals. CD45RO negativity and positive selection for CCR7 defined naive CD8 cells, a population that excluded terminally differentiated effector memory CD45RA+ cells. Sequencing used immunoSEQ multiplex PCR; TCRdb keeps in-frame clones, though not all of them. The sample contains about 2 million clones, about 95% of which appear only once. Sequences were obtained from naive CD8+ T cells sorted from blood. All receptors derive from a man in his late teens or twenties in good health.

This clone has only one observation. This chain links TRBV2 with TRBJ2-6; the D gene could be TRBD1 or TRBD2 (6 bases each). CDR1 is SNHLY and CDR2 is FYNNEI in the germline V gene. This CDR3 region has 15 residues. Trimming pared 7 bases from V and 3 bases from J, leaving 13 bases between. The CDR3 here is CASIWGALGANVLTF. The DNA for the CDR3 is TGTGCCAGCATCTGGGGGGCACTTGGGGCCAACGTCCTGACTTTC.

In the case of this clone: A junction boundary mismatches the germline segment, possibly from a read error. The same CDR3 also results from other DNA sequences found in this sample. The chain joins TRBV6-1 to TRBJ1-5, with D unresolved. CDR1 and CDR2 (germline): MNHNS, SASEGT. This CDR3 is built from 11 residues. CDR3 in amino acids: CASRDNQPQHF. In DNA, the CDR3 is TGTGCCAGCCGTGATAATCAGCCCCAGCATTTT.

CDR3 nucleotide sequence: TGTGCCAGCAGCTTAGGCCGGGAGGGGAACTACGAGCAGTACTTC. This sequence encodes CASSLGREGNYEQYF. The chain joins TRBV13 to TRBJ2-7; 8 nucleotides align to TRBD2. J lost 3 bases, V lost 0 bases, and 4 bases had no gene match. The germline V gene encodes CDR1 PRHDT and CDR2 FYEKMQ (reference sequence). The CDR3 covers 15 residues.

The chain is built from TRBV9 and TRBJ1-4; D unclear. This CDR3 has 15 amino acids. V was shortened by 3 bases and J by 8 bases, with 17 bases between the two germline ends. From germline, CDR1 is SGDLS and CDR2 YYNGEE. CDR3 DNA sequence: TGTGCCAGCAGCGCCCAGGTCTCGGCTAGGGAAAAACTGTTTTTT. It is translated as CASSAQVSAREKLFF. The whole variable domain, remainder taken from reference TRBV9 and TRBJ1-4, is DSGVTQTPKHLITATGQRVTLRCSPRSGDLSVYWYQQSLDQGLQFLIQYYNGEERAKGNILERFSAQQFPDLHSELNLSSLELGDSALYFCASSAQVSAREKLFFGSGTQLSVL.

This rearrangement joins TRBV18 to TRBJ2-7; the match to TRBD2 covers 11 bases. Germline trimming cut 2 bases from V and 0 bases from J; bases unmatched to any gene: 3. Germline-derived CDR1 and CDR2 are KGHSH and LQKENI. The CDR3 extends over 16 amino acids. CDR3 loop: CASSPSSGRSSYEQYF. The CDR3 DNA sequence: TGTGCCAGCTCACCATCTAGCGGGAGGAGCTCCTACGAGCAGTACTTC.

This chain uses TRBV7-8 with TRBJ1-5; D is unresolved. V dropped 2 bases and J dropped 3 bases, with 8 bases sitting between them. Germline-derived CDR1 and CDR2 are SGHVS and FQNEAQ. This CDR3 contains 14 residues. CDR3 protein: CASSLYGDNQPQHF. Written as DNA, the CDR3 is TGTGCCAGCAGCTTATACGGGGACAATCAGCCCCAGCATTTT.

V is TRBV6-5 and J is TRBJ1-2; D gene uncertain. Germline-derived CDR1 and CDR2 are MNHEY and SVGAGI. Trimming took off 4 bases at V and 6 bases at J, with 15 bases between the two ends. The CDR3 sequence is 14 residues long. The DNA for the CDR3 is TGTGCCAGCAGTTTATATCCGTCCTTACATGGCTACACCTTC. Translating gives CASSLYPSLHGYTF.

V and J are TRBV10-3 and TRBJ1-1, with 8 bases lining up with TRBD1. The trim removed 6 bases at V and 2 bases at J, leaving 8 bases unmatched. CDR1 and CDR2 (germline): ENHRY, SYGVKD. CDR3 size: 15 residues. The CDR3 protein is CAISEGTGLNTEAFF. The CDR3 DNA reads TGTGCCATCAGCGAGGGGACAGGTCTTAACACTGAAGCTTTCTTT.

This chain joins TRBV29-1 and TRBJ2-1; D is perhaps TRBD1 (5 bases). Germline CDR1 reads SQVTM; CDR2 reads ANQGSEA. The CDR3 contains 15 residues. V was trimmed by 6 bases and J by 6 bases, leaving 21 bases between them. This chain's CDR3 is CSVSPAYPRGNEQFF. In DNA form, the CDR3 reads TGCAGCGTGAGCCCGGCCTACCCTAGGGGCAATGAGCAGTTCTTC.

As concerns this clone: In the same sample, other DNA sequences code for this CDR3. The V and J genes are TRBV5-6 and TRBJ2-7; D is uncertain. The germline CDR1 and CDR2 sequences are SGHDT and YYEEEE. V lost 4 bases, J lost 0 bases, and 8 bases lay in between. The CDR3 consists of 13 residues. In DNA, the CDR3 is TGTGCCAGCAGCCAAGGAGCCTCCTACGAGCAGTACTTC. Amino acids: CASSQGASYEQYF.

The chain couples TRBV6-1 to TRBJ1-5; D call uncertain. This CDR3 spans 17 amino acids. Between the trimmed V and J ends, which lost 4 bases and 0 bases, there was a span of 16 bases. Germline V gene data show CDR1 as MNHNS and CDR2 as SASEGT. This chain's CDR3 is CASSAPEESYSNQPQHF. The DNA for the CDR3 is TGTGCCAGCAGTGCCCCGGAGGAGAGCTATAGCAATCAGCCCCAGCATTTT.

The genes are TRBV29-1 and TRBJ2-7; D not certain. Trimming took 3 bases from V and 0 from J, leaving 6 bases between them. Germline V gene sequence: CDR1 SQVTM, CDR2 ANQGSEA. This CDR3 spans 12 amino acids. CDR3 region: CSVEGFSYEQYF. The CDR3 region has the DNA TGCAGCGTTGAGGGGTTCTCCTACGAGCAGTACTTC.

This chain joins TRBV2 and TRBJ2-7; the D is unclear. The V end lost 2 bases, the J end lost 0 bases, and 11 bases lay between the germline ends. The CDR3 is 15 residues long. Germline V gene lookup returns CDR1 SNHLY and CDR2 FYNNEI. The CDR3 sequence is CASSEPAVLSYEQYF. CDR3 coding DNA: TGTGCCAGCAGTGAACCGGCGGTTCTCTCCTACGAGCAGTACTTC. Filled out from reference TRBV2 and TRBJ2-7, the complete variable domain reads EPEVTQTPSHQVTQMGQEVILRCVPISNHLYFYWYRQILGQKVEFLVSFYNNEISEKSEIFDDQFSVERPDGSNFTLKIRSTKLEDSAMYFCASSEPAVLSYEQYFGPGTRLTVT.

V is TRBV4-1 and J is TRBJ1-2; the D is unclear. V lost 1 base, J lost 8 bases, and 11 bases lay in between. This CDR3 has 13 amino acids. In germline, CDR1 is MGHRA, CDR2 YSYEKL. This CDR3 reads CASSQGGDRGYTF. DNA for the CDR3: TGCGCCAGCAGCCAAGGTGGGGATAGGGGCTACACCTTC.

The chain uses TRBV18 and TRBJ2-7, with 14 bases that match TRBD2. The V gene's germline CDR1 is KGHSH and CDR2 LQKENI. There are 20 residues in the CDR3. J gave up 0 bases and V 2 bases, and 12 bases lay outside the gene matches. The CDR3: CASSPSRGLAGAALSYEQYF. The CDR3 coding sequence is TGTGCCAGCTCACCATCGAGGGGACTAGCGGGAGCCGCTCTCTCCTACGAGCAGTACTTC.